Given below is one T cell receptor beta chain in context. What it binds is not known. The data stem from a study of CD8+ T cells in alopecia areata. The study's findings and limits: Clonality was higher in lesional than normal scalp, especially in alopecia totalis/universalis. Normal skin contains resident alphabeta T cells, and these are also sequenced in scalp samples.

Extraction of RNA preceded its reverse transcription into cDNA, which served as the sequencing template. The data were produced by immunoSEQ multiplex PCR, yet TCRdb's version contains in-frame clones alone and is incomplete. This sample has about 150,000 clones, with less than 65% found just once. The V end was cut by 2 bases, the J end by 5 bases, with 13 bases between. The CDR3 spans 14 residues. Germline V lookup: CDR1 MNHNS, CDR2 SASEGT. V and J are TRBV6-1 and TRBJ2-7; the D call may be TRBD1 or TRBD2 (5 bases each). The source material was CD8+ T cells sorted from blood. The TCR was taken from a human donor in good health. The CDR3 nucleotides read TGTGCCAGCAGTGAACCCGACGGGGCCGACGAGCAGTACTTC. Translating gives CASSEPDGADEQYF.